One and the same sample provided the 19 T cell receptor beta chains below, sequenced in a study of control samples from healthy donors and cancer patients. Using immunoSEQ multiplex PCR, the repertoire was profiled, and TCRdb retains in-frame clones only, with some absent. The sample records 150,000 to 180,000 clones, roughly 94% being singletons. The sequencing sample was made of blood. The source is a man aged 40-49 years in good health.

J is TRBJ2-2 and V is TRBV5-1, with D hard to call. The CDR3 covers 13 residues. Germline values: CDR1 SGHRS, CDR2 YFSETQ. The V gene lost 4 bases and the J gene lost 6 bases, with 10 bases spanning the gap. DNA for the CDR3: TGCGCCAGCAGCCGCGGAGAGGCCGGGGAGCTGTTTTTT. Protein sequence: CASSRGEAGELFF.

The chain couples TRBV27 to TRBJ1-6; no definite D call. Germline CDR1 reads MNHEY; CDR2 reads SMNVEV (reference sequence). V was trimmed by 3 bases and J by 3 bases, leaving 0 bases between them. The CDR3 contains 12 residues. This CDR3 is CASSFYNSPLHF. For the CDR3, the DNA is TGTGCCAGCAGTTTCTATAATTCACCCCTCCACTTT.

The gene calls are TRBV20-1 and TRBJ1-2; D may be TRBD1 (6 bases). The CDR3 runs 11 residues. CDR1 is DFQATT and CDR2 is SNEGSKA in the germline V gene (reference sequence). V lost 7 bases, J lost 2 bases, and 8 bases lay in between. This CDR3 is CSVTGNYGYTF. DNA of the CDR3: TGCAGTGTCACAGGGAACTATGGCTACACCTTC.

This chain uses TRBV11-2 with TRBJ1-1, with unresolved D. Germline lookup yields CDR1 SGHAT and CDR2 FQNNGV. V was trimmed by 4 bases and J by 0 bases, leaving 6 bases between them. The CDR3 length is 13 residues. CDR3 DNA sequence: TGTGCCAGCAGCTCTGATATGAACACTGAAGCTTTCTTT. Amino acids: CASSSDMNTEAFF.

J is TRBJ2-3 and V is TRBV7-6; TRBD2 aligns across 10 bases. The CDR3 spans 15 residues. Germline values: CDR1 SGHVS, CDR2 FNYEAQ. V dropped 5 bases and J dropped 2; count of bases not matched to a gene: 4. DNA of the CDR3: TGTGCCAGCAGCCCAGGACTAGCGGACACAGATACGCAGTATTTT. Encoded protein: CASSPGLADTDTQYF.

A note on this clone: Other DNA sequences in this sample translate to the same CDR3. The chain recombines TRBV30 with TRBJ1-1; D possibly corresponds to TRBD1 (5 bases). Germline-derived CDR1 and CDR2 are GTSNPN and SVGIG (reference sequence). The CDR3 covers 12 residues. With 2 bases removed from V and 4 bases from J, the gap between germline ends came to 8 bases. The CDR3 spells CAWSPGGTEAFF. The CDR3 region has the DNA TGTGCCTGGAGTCCGGGGGGCACTGAAGCTTTCTTT.

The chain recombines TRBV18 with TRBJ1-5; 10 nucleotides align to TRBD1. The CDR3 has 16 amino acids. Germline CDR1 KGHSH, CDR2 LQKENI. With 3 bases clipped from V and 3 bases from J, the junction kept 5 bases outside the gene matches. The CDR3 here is CASSPGTGVPNQPQHF. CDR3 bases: TGTGCCAGCTCACCCGGGACAGGGGTGCCCAATCAGCCCCAGCATTTT.

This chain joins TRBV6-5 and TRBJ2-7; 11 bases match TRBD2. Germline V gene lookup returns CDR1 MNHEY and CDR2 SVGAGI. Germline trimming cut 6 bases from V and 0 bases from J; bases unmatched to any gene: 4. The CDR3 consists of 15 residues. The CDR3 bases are TGTGCCAGCAGGGAGGGACTAGCGGACTCCTACGAGCAGTACTTC. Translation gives CASREGLADSYEQYF.

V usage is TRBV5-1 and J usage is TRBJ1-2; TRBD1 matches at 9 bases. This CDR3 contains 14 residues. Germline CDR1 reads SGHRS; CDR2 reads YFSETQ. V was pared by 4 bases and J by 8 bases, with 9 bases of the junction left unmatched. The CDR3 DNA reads TGCGCCAGCAGCACCTCACAGGGGGCAGGGGGCTACACCTTC. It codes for CASSTSQGAGGYTF.

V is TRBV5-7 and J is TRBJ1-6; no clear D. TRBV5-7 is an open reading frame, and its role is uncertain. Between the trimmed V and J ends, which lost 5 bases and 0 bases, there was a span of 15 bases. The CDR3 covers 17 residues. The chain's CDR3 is CASSSPLVGSYNSPLHF. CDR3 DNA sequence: TGTGCCAGCAGTTCCCCCCTGGTAGGCTCCTATAATTCACCCCTCCACTTT.

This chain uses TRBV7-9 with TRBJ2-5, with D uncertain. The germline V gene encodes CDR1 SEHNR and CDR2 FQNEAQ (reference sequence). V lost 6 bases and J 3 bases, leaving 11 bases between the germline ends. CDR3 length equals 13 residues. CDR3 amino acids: CASRSGMEETQYF. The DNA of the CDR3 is TGTGCCAGCAGATCCGGAATGGAAGAGACCCAGTACTTC.

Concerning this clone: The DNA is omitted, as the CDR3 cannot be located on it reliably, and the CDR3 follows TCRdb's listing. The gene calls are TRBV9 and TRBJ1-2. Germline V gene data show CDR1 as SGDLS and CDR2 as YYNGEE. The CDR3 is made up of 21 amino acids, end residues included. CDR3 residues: CASSKTGRDYTFGSGTGDYTF.

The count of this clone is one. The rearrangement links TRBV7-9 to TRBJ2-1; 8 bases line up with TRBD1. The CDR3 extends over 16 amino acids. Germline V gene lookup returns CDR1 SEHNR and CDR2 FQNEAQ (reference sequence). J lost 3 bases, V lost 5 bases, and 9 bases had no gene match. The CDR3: CASSQTPGTGYNEQFF. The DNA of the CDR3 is TGTGCCAGCAGCCAGACCCCCGGGACAGGCTACAATGAGCAGTTCTTC.

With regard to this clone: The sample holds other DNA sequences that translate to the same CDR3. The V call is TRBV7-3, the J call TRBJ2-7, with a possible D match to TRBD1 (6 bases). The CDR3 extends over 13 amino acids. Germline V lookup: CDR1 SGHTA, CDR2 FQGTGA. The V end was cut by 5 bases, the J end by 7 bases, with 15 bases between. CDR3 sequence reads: CASSRQGGREQYF. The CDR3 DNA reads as TGTGCCAGCAGCCGACAAGGGGGTCGGGAGCAGTACTTC.

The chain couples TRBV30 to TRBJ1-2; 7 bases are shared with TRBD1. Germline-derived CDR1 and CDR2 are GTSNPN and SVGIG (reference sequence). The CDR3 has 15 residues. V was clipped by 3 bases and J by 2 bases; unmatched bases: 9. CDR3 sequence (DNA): TGTGCCTGGAGATTGGGAACAGGGGCAAACTATGGCTACACCTTC. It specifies CAWRLGTGANYGYTF.

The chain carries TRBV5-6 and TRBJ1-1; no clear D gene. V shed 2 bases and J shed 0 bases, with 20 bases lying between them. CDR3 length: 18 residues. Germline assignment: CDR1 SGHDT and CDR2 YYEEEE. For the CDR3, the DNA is TGTGCCAGCAGCTTCTTACGCCGGGCAGGCCTCATGAACACTGAAGCTTTCTTT. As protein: CASSFLRRAGLMNTEAFF.

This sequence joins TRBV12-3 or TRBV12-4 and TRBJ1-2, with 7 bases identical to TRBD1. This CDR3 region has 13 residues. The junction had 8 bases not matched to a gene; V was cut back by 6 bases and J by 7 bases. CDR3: CASSSQGFGGYTF. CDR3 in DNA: TGTGCCAGCAGCTCACAGGGGTTCGGTGGCTACACCTTC.

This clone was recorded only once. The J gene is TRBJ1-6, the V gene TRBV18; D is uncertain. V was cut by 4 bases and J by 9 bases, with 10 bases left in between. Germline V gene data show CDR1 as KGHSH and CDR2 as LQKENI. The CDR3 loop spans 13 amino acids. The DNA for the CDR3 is TGTGCCAGCTCACGCGACAAAGGTTCACCCCTCCACTTT. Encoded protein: CASSRDKGSPLHF.

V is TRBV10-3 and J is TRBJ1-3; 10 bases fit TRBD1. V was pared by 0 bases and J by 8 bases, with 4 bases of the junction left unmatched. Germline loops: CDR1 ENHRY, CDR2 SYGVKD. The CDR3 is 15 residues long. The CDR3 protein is CAISESGTGEHTIYF. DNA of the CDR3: TGTGCCATCAGTGAGTCGGGGACAGGGGAACACACCATATATTTT.